Following are 31 T cell receptor beta chains from one sample sequenced in a study of T cell repertoires in cytomegalovirus infection. Using its own MiXCR run on the reads, TCRdb lists one record per CDR3 protein. The sample lists 600,000 to 800,000 distinct CDR3 sequences, 20% to 25% occurring once. Sequenced material: CD8+ T cells from PBMCs. These receptor sequences come from a human donor in good health (CMV status not recorded). Some clones in this sample may be carry-over from other donors' samples.

This sequence joins TRBV15 and TRBJ2-1; TRBD1 matches at 8 bases. The germline CDR1 and CDR2 sequences are LNHNV and YYDKDF (reference sequence). CDR3 length: 15 amino acids. The trim removed 5 bases at V and 3 bases at J, leaving 6 bases unmatched. The CDR3, as DNA: TGTGCCACCAGCTGGGGACAGGAAGGCTACAATGAGCAGTTCTTC. Translation: CATSWGQEGYNEQFF.

This clonotype was observed many times. The chain employs TRBV19 and TRBJ1-4; D unresolved. Germline V gene data show CDR1 as LNHDA and CDR2 as SQIVND (reference sequence). This CDR3 has 16 amino acids. Trimming removed 5 bases from V and 0 bases from J, with 13 bases in between. The CDR3 DNA sequence: TGTGCCAGTAGTTGGACTGCGCGGGCAACTAATGAAAAACTGTTTTTT. The encoded protein is CASSWTARATNEKLFF.

This clonotype was counted a few times. The gene calls are TRBV7-6 and TRBJ1-2; D remains ambiguous. The CDR3 is 14 residues long. Germline values: CDR1 SGHVS, CDR2 FNYEAQ. V shed 2 bases and J shed 6 bases, with 13 bases lying between them. The CDR3 loop is CASSLSRPGDGYTF. The CDR3, as DNA: TGTGCCAGCAGCTTATCGCGACCCGGAGATGGCTACACCTTC.

DNA for the CDR3: TGTGCCAGCAGTATATACCGGGACAGGGTCACTGAAGCTTTCTTT. It is translated as CASSIYRDRVTEAFF. The chain has TRBV27 and TRBJ1-1; 9 bases align to TRBD1. The CDR3 covers 15 residues. The germline gives CDR1 MNHEY, CDR2 SMNVEV (reference sequence). The trim removed 5 bases at V and 4 bases at J, leaving 8 bases unmatched.

This clonotype was seen more than once but under ten times. This sequence joins TRBV25-1 and TRBJ2-1; no definite D call. CDR3 size: 16 residues. Germline loops: CDR1 MGHDK, CDR2 SYGVNS. Between the trimmed V and J ends, which lost 2 bases and 2 bases, there was a span of 13 bases. CDR3 loop: CASSEEGQRAYNEQFF. CDR3 in DNA: TGTGCCAGCAGTGAAGAAGGCCAACGAGCCTACAATGAGCAGTTCTTC.

This clonotype appeared a few times. The chain carries TRBV19 and TRBJ2-1; no clear D. Germline loops: CDR1 LNHDA, CDR2 SQIVND (reference sequence). The CDR3 is 17 residues long. V lost 2 bases, J lost 6 bases, and 20 bases lay in between. As DNA, the CDR3 is TGTGCCAGTAGTATACCTCTCCGGGCCAGCCCTTCCAATGAGCAGTTCTTC. Its translation: CASSIPLRASPSNEQFF.

This chain uses TRBV20-1 with TRBJ2-3; unclear D gene. The CDR3 runs to 12 residues. The V and J ends lost 6 bases and 4 bases respectively, with 11 bases between them. Germline values: CDR1 DFQATT, CDR2 SNEGSKA (reference sequence). CDR3 in amino acids: CSADGAADTQYF. The CDR3 bases are TGCAGTGCAGACGGTGCGGCAGATACGCAGTATTTT.

As concerns this clonotype: It may be a read error: a sequence one base away is much more abundant. V and J are TRBV6-2 or TRBV6-3 and TRBJ2-3, with D perhaps TRBD2 (5 bases). Trimming left V 5 bases short and J 0 bases short, with 18 bases between. Germline V gene data show CDR1 as MNHEY and CDR2 as SVGEGT. The length of the CDR3 is 17 residues. CDR3 coding DNA: TGTGCCAGCAGTACGGCAGGAGGAGGCTCTAGCACAGATACGCAGTATTTT. Translating gives CASSTAGGGSSTDTQYF.

This clonotype was seen more than once but under ten times. The V call is TRBV2, the J call TRBJ1-1, with TRBD1 identical over 9 bases. Trimming cost V 5 bases and J 3 bases; bases outside gene matches: 7. The CDR3 is 15 amino acids. Per germline, CDR1 SNHLY and CDR2 FYNNEI. This CDR3 reads CASSYRGRRDTEAFF. Here the CDR3 DNA reads TGTGCCAGCAGTTACAGGGGGCGCAGGGACACTGAAGCTTTCTTT.

This chain connects TRBV24-1 to TRBJ2-5, with TRBD2 matching 8 bases. Germline V gene lookup returns CDR1 KGHDR and CDR2 SFDVKD. The CDR3 has 15 amino acids. Unmatched junction bases numbered 7, after V lost 5 bases and J lost 3 bases. CDR3 amino acids: CATSVMAGGEETQYF. The CDR3 bases are TGTGCCACCAGTGTAATGGCGGGGGGCGAAGAGACCCAGTACTTC.

This clonotype came up a few times. The chain carries TRBV11-2 and TRBJ2-1; 7 positions match TRBD1. Germline CDR1 reads SGHAT; CDR2 reads FQNNGV. V dropped 2 bases and J dropped 2; count of bases not matched to a gene: 6. The CDR3 extends over 16 amino acids. CDR3 region: CASSLSRRGPYNEQFF. CDR3 DNA: TGTGCCAGCAGCTTATCGAGAAGGGGGCCCTACAATGAGCAGTTCTTC.

This clonotype was seen only a few times. The rearrangement links TRBV6-6 to TRBJ2-7, with D maybe TRBD2 (5 bases). V lost 6 bases to trimming and J lost 7 bases, with 13 bases between them. This CDR3 contains 12 residues. Germline CDR1 MNHNY, CDR2 SVGAGI (reference sequence). This CDR3 reads CASRMLGEEQYV. The CDR3 DNA sequence: TGTGCCAGCAGAATGCTTGGGGAGGAGCAGTACGTC.

This clonotype was counted a few times. The gene calls are TRBV28 and TRBJ1-5; 10 positions agree with TRBD1. Germline V gene data show CDR1 as MDHEN and CDR2 as SYDVKM. V trimming: 7 bases; J trimming: 4 bases; junction bases outside the gene matches: 7. This CDR3 region has 15 residues. CDR3 amino acids: CASTLDRGPNQPQHF. In DNA, the CDR3 is TGTGCCAGCACCCTAGACAGGGGGCCTAATCAGCCCCAGCATTTT.

This clonotype was observed many times. The CDR3 nucleotides are TGTGCCAGCAGCTCAGACGTGATGCGGGGGGCAGATACGCAGTATTTT. It encodes CASSSDVMRGADTQYF. The gene calls are TRBV7-8 and TRBJ2-3, with 8 bases lining up with TRBD2. The V and J ends lost 4 bases and 4 bases, in that order; junction bases with no gene match: 10. The CDR3 covers 16 residues. Germline V lookup: CDR1 SGHVS, CDR2 FQNEAQ.

This clonotype has at least ten counts. This chain connects TRBV7-8 to TRBJ2-2; D possibly corresponds to TRBD2 (5 bases). CDR3 length equals 14 residues. Trimming left V 6 bases short and J 6 bases short, with 14 bases between. Germline V gives CDR1 SGHVS, CDR2 FQNEAQ. DNA for the CDR3: TGTGCCAGCAGTTCTGAGGGATACTCCGGGGAGCTGTTTTTT. Protein product: CASSSEGYSGELFF.

This clonotype was observed a few times. V is TRBV2 and J is TRBJ2-7, with D hard to call. Germline values: CDR1 SNHLY, CDR2 FYNNEI. The ends were cut back, 7 bases at V and 0 bases at J, with 7 bases in the middle. The CDR3 spans 12 residues. In DNA form, the CDR3 reads TGTGCCAGCACGGACGGCTCCTACGAGCAGTACGTC. It is translated as CASTDGSYEQYV.

At least ten counts were recorded for this clonotype. This chain links TRBV7-2 with TRBJ2-7; D is tentatively TRBD1 or TRBD2 (6 bases each). The CDR3 spans 16 residues. In germline, CDR1 is SGHTA, CDR2 FQGNSA. Trimming shortened V by 4 bases and J by 2 bases, and 18 bases separated the two germline ends. DNA for the CDR3: TGTGCCAGCAGCTCTGGGCTTAGGGGGGCGACCTACGAGCAGTACTTC. It codes for CASSSGLRGATYEQYF.

The genes are TRBV5-4 and TRBJ2-5, with unresolved D. In germline, CDR1 is SGHNT, CDR2 YYREEE (reference sequence). Trimming pared 0 bases from V and 2 bases from J, leaving 14 bases between. The CDR3 contains 16 residues. CDR3 sequence: CASSLDVDTLQETQYF. The CDR3 DNA sequence: TGTGCCAGCAGCTTGGACGTCGACACACTTCAAGAGACCCAGTACTTC.

V gene TRBV6-1 combines with J gene TRBJ2-2; possible D gene TRBD1, 5 bases. The ends were cut back, 6 bases at V and 6 bases at J, with 8 bases in the middle. CDR1 and CDR2 from the germline V gene are MNHNS and SASEGT. The CDR3 extends over 12 amino acids. As DNA, the CDR3 is TGTGCCAGCAGAGGGGTCCCCGGGGAGCTGTTTTTT. It is translated as CASRGVPGELFF.

This clonotype was seen repeatedly, ten times or more. This chain links TRBV7-6 with TRBJ1-6; TRBD1 matches at 7 bases. With 1 base clipped from V and 9 bases from J, the junction kept 6 bases outside the gene matches. CDR3 size: 15 residues. In germline, CDR1 is SGHVS, CDR2 FNYEAQ. CDR3 DNA sequence: TGTGCCAGCAGCTTAGAGGGGGCGCATCGTTCACCCCTCCACTTT. Its translation: CASSLEGAHRSPLHF.

The V call is TRBV9, the J call TRBJ2-1; D remains unclear. The germline V gene encodes CDR1 SGDLS and CDR2 YYNGEE. Deletions cut 0 bases from V and 4 bases from J, with 8 bases between. The CDR3 is made up of 14 amino acids. For the CDR3, the DNA is TGTGCCAGCAGCGTAGACCGGCGATACAATGAGCAGTTCTTC. This sequence encodes CASSVDRRYNEQFF.

This clonotype was picked up a small number of times. J is TRBJ1-5 and V is TRBV15, with D perhaps TRBD1 (6 bases). The CDR3 length is 14 residues. Looked up from germline, CDR1 is LNHNV and CDR2 is YYDKDF (reference sequence). V was trimmed by 0 bases and J by 10 bases, leaving 13 bases between them. CDR3 sequence reads: CATSRDMGAKPQHF. For the CDR3, the DNA is TGTGCCACCAGCAGAGATATGGGGGCCAAACCCCAGCATTTT.

This clonotype occurred a few times. The gene calls are TRBV24-1 and TRBJ2-3; TRBD1 or TRBD2 may be the D gene (5 bases each). CDR1 and CDR2 (germline): KGHDR, SFDVKD. The CDR3 is 16 amino acids. V lost 3 bases and J 7 bases, leaving 19 bases between the germline ends. CDR3 sequence: CATSDHRDPAGNTQYF. CDR3 nucleotide sequence: TGTGCCACCAGTGATCACCGGGACCCAGCAGGAAATACGCAGTATTTT.

This clonotype was recorded at least ten times. V is TRBV7-9 and J is TRBJ2-1, with a weak D call TRBD1 (6 bases). The CDR3 loop spans 13 amino acids. In germline, CDR1 is SEHNR, CDR2 FQNEAQ (reference sequence). The ends were cut back, 6 bases at V and 15 bases at J, with 21 bases in the middle. CDR3 protein: CASRAGQSLLPFF. For the CDR3, the DNA is TGTGCCAGCAGAGCCGGACAGAGCCTTTTACCGTTCTTC.

This clonotype was observed many times. This chain links TRBV7-6 with TRBJ2-7, with D unclear. V lost 3 bases, J lost 2 bases, and 11 bases lay in between. Germline V gene lookup returns CDR1 SGHVS and CDR2 FNYEAQ. CDR3 size: 14 residues. CDR3 in DNA: TGTGCCAGCAGCTTTGATGGATCCACCTACGAGCAGTACTTC. Translation: CASSFDGSTYEQYF.

A note on this clonotype: This may be a read error, as it is one base from a much larger clone. This chain links TRBV7-8 with TRBJ1-2; D might be TRBD1 (5 bases). CDR1 and CDR2 from the germline V gene are SGHVS and FQNEAQ. The CDR3 spans 16 residues. In DNA, the CDR3 is TGTGTCAGCAGCCGCAGGGAGGTAGAAGTGGTCTATGGCTACACCTTC. As protein: CVSSRREVEVVYGYTF.

There are a few counts of this clonotype. This chain links TRBV24-1 with TRBJ2-1; 10 bases are a match to TRBD2. Per the germline V gene, CDR1 is KGHDR and CDR2 is SFDVKD. CDR3 length: 14 amino acids. Trimming cost V 9 bases and J 4 bases; bases outside gene matches: 5. The CDR3, as DNA: TGTGCCACCTGTAGCGGGGGGCCGTACAATGAGCAGTTCTTC. Its protein is CATCSGGPYNEQFF.

This chain links TRBV7-9 with TRBJ2-2; D gene uncertain. The CDR3 has 17 amino acids. In germline, CDR1 is SEHNR, CDR2 FQNEAQ (reference sequence). V lost 4 bases and J lost 1, with 16 bases in between. Here the CDR3 DNA reads TGTGCCAGCAGCTCATTTTCCGGGTCGGGGAACACCGGGGAGCTGTTTTTT. Its translation: CASSSFSGSGNTGELFF.

On this clonotype itself: This may be a read error: a much more frequent sequence differs by one nucleotide. The V call is TRBV28, the J call TRBJ1-4; 9 positions agree with TRBD1. The CDR3 has 18 amino acids. CDR1 is MDHEN, CDR2 SYDVKM, per germline. The CDR3 spells CVSSLERGQGSPNEKLFF. The CDR3 DNA reads TGTGTCAGCAGTCTAGAACGGGGACAGGGATCCCCTAATGAAAAACTGTTTTTT.

This clonotype was seen only a few times. The chain employs TRBV7-9 and TRBJ1-3; D not resolved. Trimming shortened V by 2 bases and J by 0 bases, and 8 bases separated the two germline ends. Germline values: CDR1 SEHNR, CDR2 FQNEAQ (reference sequence). The CDR3 is 15 residues long. In DNA form, the CDR3 reads TGTGCCAGCAGCTTACTACCGAGCTCTGGAAACACCATATATTTT. Protein: CASSLLPSSGNTIYF.

This rearrangement joins TRBV19 to TRBJ2-2, with 8 bases lining up with TRBD1. Per the germline V gene, CDR1 is LNHDA and CDR2 is SQIVND (reference sequence). The CDR3 runs 15 residues. J gave up 4 bases and V 2 bases, and 3 bases lay outside the gene matches. CDR3 in amino acids: CASSIQGAGTGELFF. The DNA of the CDR3 is TGTGCCAGTAGTATACAGGGGGCGGGCACCGGGGAGCTGTTTTTT. Filled out from reference TRBV19 and TRBJ2-2, the complete variable domain reads DGGITQSPKYLFRKEGQNVTLSCEQNLNHDAMYWYRQDPGQGLRLIYYSQIVNDFQKGDIAEGYSVSREKKESFPLTVTSAQKNPTAFYLCASSIQGAGTGELFFGEGSRLTVL.